This TCR beta chain was captured by sequencing in a study of T-cell reconstitution after alpha-beta-depleted transplantation in children (dated by TCRdb to 2016 to 2017). The study in broad terms: The study quantitatively tracked T-cell immune reconstitution after TCRalphabeta/CD19-depleted allogeneic hematopoietic cell transplantation in children using TCR repertoire profiling.

The meaning of the sample's treatment or condition label: allogeneic hematopoietic cell transplantation with graft depleted of TCRalphabeta T cells and CD19 B cells. Transplant recipients were children who received TCRalphabeta/CD19-depleted allogeneic hematopoietic cell grafts. Study-wide conclusions, independent of this receptor: In some patients, the high TCRbeta diversity seen at day 60 was put down to recipient T cells and intrathymic progenitors that had survived conditioning. Hyperexpanded clone frequencies declined over subsequent months; after one year, T-cell counts and TCRbeta diversity were mostly attributed to newly produced T cells. The apparently early alphabetaT-cell count recovery about two months after transplant was reportedly dependent on only several hundred rapidly expanded clones derived from non-depleted graft cells.

In regard to this clonotype: Its antigen has not been determined. A much larger clone differs from this one at a single base, so this may be a read error.

Preparation of the library involved PCR. The run used an Illumina HiSeq 2500. Molecular barcoding was employed in the preparation of TCR libraries, with unique molecular identifiers being used to normalize TCRbeta repertoire quantification. TCRdb itself trimmed the public reads at Q25 with fastp, ran MiXCR and retained productive beta chains. Each record represents a unique CDR3 protein, reported with the most common genes and DNA among its rows. The sample table records 540,000 or so distinct CDR3 sequences; about 23% of these occur just once. The ten largest clones add up to roughly 13% of the sample. CDR3 length: 16 amino acids, cysteine to phenylalanine. Only the CDR3 DNA stays, 48 bases, in frame from base 1. For CDR1 and CDR2, the germline V gene (reference sequence) lists LGHDT and YNNKEL.

Specimen: PBMCs, mostly from graft donor cells, collected 360 days after TCRalphabeta/CD19-depleted stem cell transplant. The clonotype comes from a boy in the first two years of life who had a stem cell transplant for acute myeloid leukemia, so the T cells may come from the graft donor. The chain was built from TRBV3-1 and TRBJ2-3; the junction holds 8 bases that match TRBD2. CDR3 sequence: CASSQNSGGVADTQCF. The DNA is as follows: TGTGCCAGCAGCCAAAACAGCGGGGGAGTCGCAGATACGCAGTGTTTT.